The 9 T cell receptor beta chains listed next were all sequenced from one sample in a study of vaccination effects on CD4 cells after COVID-19. Their antigens are not known. TCRdb keeps only in-frame clones here, not all; method: immunoSEQ multiplex PCR. Among more than 65,000 clones listed, roughly four fifths were seen once. Peptide-pool stimulation followed by sequencing identified expanded antigen-specific CD4+ clonotypes in the ViraFEST assay. Culture lasted about ten days before CD4+ T cell isolation. Each participant received a vaccine that was either BNT162b2 or mRNA-1273, given as two doses. Here the sequenced sample was CD4+ T cells from PBMCs cultured with HCoV-229E spike peptides, taken after COVID-19 vaccination. The receptors derive from a human donor who received a COVID-19 vaccine.

The V call is TRBV9, the J call TRBJ2-5, with 7 bases fitting TRBD1. The CDR3 contains 15 residues. Per the germline V gene, CDR1 is SGDLS and CDR2 is YYNGEE. V lost 3 bases, J lost 2 bases, and 7 bases stayed unmatched. The DNA of the CDR3 is TGTGCCAGCAGCGACAGGACAGGCCCACAAGAGACCCAGTACTTC. It encodes CASSDRTGPQETQYF.

J is TRBJ1-1 and V is TRBV6-5, with 9 bases aligning to TRBD1. V dropped 6 bases and J dropped 4; count of bases not matched to a gene: 3. The germline V gene encodes CDR1 MNHEY and CDR2 SVGAGI. The CDR3 contains 13 residues. The CDR3 loop reads CASRTTGGTEAFF. CDR3 nucleotides: TGTGCCAGCAGGACGACAGGGGGCACTGAAGCTTTCTTT.

The chain links TRBV7-9 to TRBJ2-7; D call uncertain. Germline V gene lookup returns CDR1 SEHNR and CDR2 FQNEAQ (reference sequence). V was clipped by 5 bases and J by 4 bases, with 9 bases between them. This CDR3 contains 12 residues. The CDR3 here is CASSPDEYEQYV. In DNA, the CDR3 is TGTGCCAGCAGCCCGGACGAATACGAGCAGTACGTC.

The chain carries TRBV2 and TRBJ2-1; a weak D match, TRBD2 (5 bases). Germline CDR1 and CDR2: SNHLY and FYNNEI. The CDR3 sequence is 15 residues long. Trimming stripped 0 bases from V and 10 bases from J, with 16 bases between. The DNA for the CDR3 is TGTGCCAGCAGTGAAGCGTTCTTGAGGGTCGGAGAGCAGTTCTTC. This encodes CASSEAFLRVGEQFF.

The CDR3 protein is CASSLSRDRAGTGELFF. Here the CDR3 DNA reads TGTGCCAGCAGTTTATCCCGGGACAGGGCAGGTACCGGGGAGCTGTTTTTT. The rearrangement links TRBV27 to TRBJ2-2; 9 bases match TRBD1. The CDR3 is 17 residues long. V lost 0 bases to trimming and J lost 5 bases; unmatched junction nucleotides: 7. Germline V gene data show CDR1 as MNHEY and CDR2 as SMNVEV (reference sequence).

The chain links TRBV5-6 to TRBJ2-4; a possible D gene is TRBD2 (5 bases). The germline gives CDR1 SGHDT, CDR2 YYEEEE. This CDR3 is built from 16 residues. The V gene lost 6 bases and the J gene lost 0 bases, with 16 bases spanning the gap. CDR3 region: CASTREGFLAKNIQYF. The CDR3 region has the DNA TGTGCCAGCACCCGGGAAGGGTTCCTAGCCAAAAACATTCAGTACTTC.

The gene calls are TRBV5-1 and TRBJ1-6; no firm D call. The CDR3 runs 13 residues. Between the trimmed V and J ends, which lost 0 bases and 8 bases, there was a span of 6 bases. The germline V gene has CDR1 SGHRS and CDR2 YFSETQ. Here the CDR3 DNA reads TGCGCCAGCAGCTTGGGGGCCTATTCACCCCTCCACTTT. The encoded protein is CASSLGAYSPLHF.

This clone showed up just a few times. The CDR3 is CASSLGPNQPQHF. The CDR3, as DNA: TGTGCCAGCAGCTTAGGCCCCAATCAGCCCCAGCATTTT. The V and J genes are TRBV7-9 and TRBJ1-5; D is unclear. Germline V lookup: CDR1 SEHNR, CDR2 FQNEAQ (reference sequence). CDR3 length equals 13 residues. V lost 1 base and J lost 3, with 4 bases in between.

This chain links TRBV9 with TRBJ2-1; D perhaps matches TRBD2 (6 bases). The CDR3 consists of 15 residues. Germline loops: CDR1 SGDLS, CDR2 YYNGEE. Trimming removed 2 bases at V and 5 bases at J, with 14 bases between. CDR3 amino acids: CASSVGGFGNNEQFF. CDR3 nucleotides: TGTGCCAGCAGCGTCGGGGGATTTGGAAACAATGAGCAGTTCTTC.